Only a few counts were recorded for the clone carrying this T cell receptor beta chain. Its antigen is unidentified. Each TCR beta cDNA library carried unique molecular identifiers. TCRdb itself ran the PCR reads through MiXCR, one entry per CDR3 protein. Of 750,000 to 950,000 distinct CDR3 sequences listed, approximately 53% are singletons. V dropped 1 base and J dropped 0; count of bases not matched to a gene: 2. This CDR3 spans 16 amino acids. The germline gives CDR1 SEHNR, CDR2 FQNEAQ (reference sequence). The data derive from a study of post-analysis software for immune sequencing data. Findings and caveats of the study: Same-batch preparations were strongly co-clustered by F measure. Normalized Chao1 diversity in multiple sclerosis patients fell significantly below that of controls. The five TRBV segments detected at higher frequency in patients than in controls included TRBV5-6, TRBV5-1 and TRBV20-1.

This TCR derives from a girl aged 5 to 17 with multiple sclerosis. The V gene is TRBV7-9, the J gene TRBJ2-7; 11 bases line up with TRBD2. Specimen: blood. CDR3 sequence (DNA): TGTGCCAGCAGCTTAGTGACTAGCGGGAACTCCTACGAGCAGTACTTC. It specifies CASSLVTSGNSYEQYF. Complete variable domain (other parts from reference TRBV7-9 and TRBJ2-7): DTGVSQNPRHKITKRGQNVTFRCDPISEHNRLYWYRQTLGQGPEFLTYFQNEAQLEKSRLLSDRFSAERPKGSFSTLEIQRTEQGDSAMYLCASSLVTSGNSYEQYFGPGTRLTVT.